Below are 21 T cell receptor beta chains sequenced from a single sample in a study of graft-versus-host responses after intestinal transplantation (dated by TCRdb to about 2021). Libraries came from the immunoSEQ multiplex PCR assay. This is the immuneACCESS table as TCRdb keeps it, with only in-frame sequences that have V and J called. A part of the clones is gone; compared with another copy, unresolved V genes explain less than half, and the rest is unexplained. The sample table holds more than 20,000 clones, of which less than 85% were seen once. Roughly 1.1% of the sample rests with the top ten. The sequences come from PBMCs, collected 28 days after intestinal transplant. The receptor source for this set is a human patient who received an intestinal transplant, so some T cells may come from the graft donor.

This chain connects TRBV6-5 to TRBJ2-5, with D perhaps TRBD1 (5 bases). The closer fit of TRBJ2-7 to the DNA end suggests the J call may be wrong. This CDR3 region has 13 residues. Looked up from germline, CDR1 is MNHEY and CDR2 is SVGAGI. The CDR3 DNA reads TGTGCCAGCAGTTACAGGGGCCTTTACGAGCAGTACTTC. Its protein is CASSYRGLYEQYF.

The rearrangement uses TRBV28 and TRBJ1-5; 8 bases map to TRBD1. The CDR3 extends over 15 amino acids. Germline values: CDR1 MDHEN, CDR2 SYDVKM. Trimming cost V 5 bases and J 2 bases; bases outside gene matches: 5. The DNA of the CDR3 is TGTGCCAGCAGTAAGACAGGGGTGGGCAATCAGCCCCAGCATTTT. Its protein product is CASSKTGVGNQPQHF.

CDR3 region: CASSSSQGARDTQYF. The CDR3 bases are TGCGCCAGCAGCTCTAGCCAGGGGGCGAGAGATACGCAGTATTTT. This sequence joins TRBV5-1 and TRBJ2-3; 8 bases match TRBD1. The V and J ends lost 3 bases and 5 bases, in that order; junction bases with no gene match: 8. CDR1 is SGHRS and CDR2 is YFSETQ in the germline V gene. The CDR3 loop spans 15 amino acids.

J is TRBJ1-2 and V is TRBV4-1; D ambiguous. The CDR3 consists of 15 residues. The germline V gene has CDR1 MGHRA and CDR2 YSYEKL. Trimming removed 0 bases at V and 9 bases at J, with 17 bases between. The CDR3 DNA sequence: TGCGCCAGCAGCCAAGAGTGGTTGGCCGGGGTAAGCTACACCTTC. Translating gives CASSQEWLAGVSYTF.

The V and J genes are TRBV5-1 and TRBJ1-1; no reliable D call. Germline lookup yields CDR1 SGHRS and CDR2 YFSETQ. The CDR3 consists of 16 residues. V shed 1 base and J shed 1 base, with 14 bases lying between them. The CDR3 here is CASSLMGWGENTEAFF. Here the CDR3 DNA reads TGCGCCAGCAGCTTGATGGGGTGGGGAGAGAACACTGAAGCTTTCTTT.

In DNA form, the CDR3 reads TGTGCCAGCAGCCAAGAATCTACAGGGGGATGGAACACTGAAGCTTTCTTT. Its translation: CASSQESTGGWNTEAFF. The chain carries TRBV14 and TRBJ1-1, with TRBD1 matching over 8 bases. The CDR3 consists of 17 residues. J was trimmed by 1 base and V by 0 bases; bases with no gene match: 7. From germline, CDR1 is SGHDN and CDR2 FVKESK.

The chain joins TRBV25-1 to TRBJ1-5, with a weak D call TRBD1 (5 bases). V was clipped by 1 base and J by 4 bases, with 11 bases between them. The CDR3 length is 15 residues. Germline CDR1 is MGHDK and CDR2 is SYGVNS. The CDR3 coding sequence is TGTGCCAGCAGTGAATTGGACGGGGGGAATCAGCCCCAGCATTTT. The encoded protein is CASSELDGGNQPQHF.

The chain has TRBV10-3 and TRBJ1-1; unclear D gene. The CDR3 covers 16 residues. Trimming left V 11 bases short and J 0 bases short, with 22 bases between. The germline gives CDR1 ENHRY, CDR2 SYGVKD. The CDR3 DNA sequence: TGTGCCGCTACTACAAGTTCAGTCTTCATGAACACTGAAGCTTTCTTT. This codes for CAATTSSVFMNTEAFF.

The chain uses TRBV5-1 and TRBJ1-3; the match to TRBD1 covers 7 bases. Looked up from germline, CDR1 is SGHRS and CDR2 is YFSETQ. The CDR3 covers 15 residues. The trim removed 5 bases at V and 4 bases at J, leaving 9 bases unmatched. The CDR3 DNA is TGCGCCAGCAGGGAACGAGGGGGCTTGGGAAACACCATATATTTT. The encoded protein is CASRERGGLGNTIYF.

The V call is TRBV5-5, the J call TRBJ1-6, with TRBD1 matching 7 bases. The CDR3 contains 12 residues. Germline trimming cut 5 bases from V and 12 bases from J; bases unmatched to any gene: 5. The V gene's germline CDR1 is SGHKS and CDR2 YYEKEE (reference sequence). For the CDR3, the DNA is TGTGCCAGCAGTCTATCAGGGGGACCCCTCCACTTT. It is translated as CASSLSGGPLHF.

This sequence joins TRBV7-9 and TRBJ2-3; TRBD1 matches at 12 bases. The CDR3 totals 15 residues. Germline V gene lookup returns CDR1 SEHNR and CDR2 FQNEAQ (reference sequence). Trimming cost V 3 bases and J 6 bases; bases outside gene matches: 4. CDR3 coding DNA: TGTGCCAGCAGCTTCGGGACAGGGGGCGAGGATACGCAGTATTTT. It codes for CASSFGTGGEDTQYF.

V gene TRBV2 combines with J gene TRBJ2-7; the match to TRBD1 covers 8 bases. The V gene's germline CDR1 is SNHLY and CDR2 FYNNEI. V lost 8 bases and J lost 2; bases outside the gene matches: 5. The CDR3 has 13 residues. The CDR3 DNA is TGTGCCAGCGGGTGGGACAGGCCCTACGAGCAGTACTTC. Its translation: CASGWDRPYEQYF.

V and J are TRBV7-3 and TRBJ2-7; tentatively, D is TRBD1 (5 bases). The length of the CDR3 is 13 residues. The germline gives CDR1 SGHTA, CDR2 FQGTGA. Trimming left V 0 bases short and J 5 bases short, with 8 bases between. CDR3 DNA: TGTGCCAGCAGCTTAACGAAGGGGCACGAGCAGTACTTC. This codes for CASSLTKGHEQYF.

CDR3 nucleotide sequence: TGTGCCAGCAGCCCGGCGGGGACAGGGGGGAGTTACTACTACGAGCAGTACTTC. It translates to CASSPAGTGGSYYYEQYF. The rearrangement links TRBV9 to TRBJ2-7, with 11 bases identical to TRBD1. Germline values: CDR1 SGDLS, CDR2 YYNGEE. This CDR3 region has 18 residues. V lost 4 bases to trimming and J lost 3 bases; unmatched junction nucleotides: 15.

V and J are TRBV6-1 and TRBJ1-2; TRBD1 aligns across 11 bases. CDR3 length equals 13 residues. V trimming: 11 bases; J trimming: 8 bases; junction bases outside the gene matches: 10. The germline V gene has CDR1 MNHNS and CDR2 SASEGT. The CDR3 protein is CAWGPDRGQGYTF. DNA of the CDR3: TGTGCCTGGGGGCCGGACAGGGGGCAAGGCTACACCTTC.

The chain is built from TRBV6-5 and TRBJ1-5, with TRBD1 matching 7 bases. Per the germline V gene, CDR1 is MNHEY and CDR2 is SVGAGI. The CDR3 contains 15 residues. V lost 6 bases and J lost 7; bases outside the gene matches: 12. Here the CDR3 reads CASSSLGGAGQPQHF. CDR3 nucleotide sequence: TGTGCCAGCAGCTCGCTAGGGGGCGCGGGGCAGCCCCAGCATTTT.

The chain is built from TRBV6-1 and TRBJ1-3; D is unresolved. The germline gives CDR1 MNHNS, CDR2 SASEGT. Trimming took off 2 bases at V and 8 bases at J, with 16 bases between the two ends. This CDR3 has 15 residues. In DNA, the CDR3 is TGTGCCAGCAGTGAAATAGGGCCAACTGGGGACACCATATATTTT. Protein sequence: CASSEIGPTGDTIYF.

This clone has just one count. The chain joins TRBV5-6 to TRBJ2-7; D gene unclear. The CDR3 loop spans 12 amino acids. Per germline, CDR1 SGHDT and CDR2 YYEEEE. V was trimmed by 2 bases and J by 2 bases, leaving 5 bases between them. This chain's CDR3 is CASSFTTYEQYF. Written as DNA, the CDR3 is TGTGCCAGCAGCTTCACCACCTACGAGCAGTACTTC.

This sequence joins TRBV28 and TRBJ2-1; TRBD2 matches 11 bases. This CDR3 contains 17 residues. V lost 6 bases to trimming and J lost 0 bases; unmatched junction nucleotides: 7. Per the germline V gene, CDR1 is MDHEN and CDR2 is SYDVKM. As DNA, the CDR3 is TGTGCCAGCAGCTTAGCGGGAGGGTTGAGCTCCTACAATGAGCAGTTCTTC. Translating it yields CASSLAGGLSSYNEQFF.

This clone was counted a few times. This chain joins TRBV5-8 and TRBJ1-2; a weak D match, TRBD1 (5 bases). Germline CDR1 is SGHTS and CDR2 is YDEGEE. The CDR3 has 13 residues. The V end lost 0 bases, the J end lost 3 bases, and 6 bases lay between the germline ends. The CDR3 reads CASSLGGYYGYTF. CDR3 coding DNA: TGTGCCAGCAGCTTGGGGGGGTACTATGGCTACACCTTC.

The J gene is TRBJ2-7, the V gene TRBV21-1. TRBV21-1 is assigned pseudogene status. This CDR3 has 15 residues. The CDR3 loop reads CASSKRGPGALEQYF. CDR3 sequence (DNA): TGTGCCAGCAGCAAACGGGGGCCGGGGGCGCTTGAGCAGTACTTC.